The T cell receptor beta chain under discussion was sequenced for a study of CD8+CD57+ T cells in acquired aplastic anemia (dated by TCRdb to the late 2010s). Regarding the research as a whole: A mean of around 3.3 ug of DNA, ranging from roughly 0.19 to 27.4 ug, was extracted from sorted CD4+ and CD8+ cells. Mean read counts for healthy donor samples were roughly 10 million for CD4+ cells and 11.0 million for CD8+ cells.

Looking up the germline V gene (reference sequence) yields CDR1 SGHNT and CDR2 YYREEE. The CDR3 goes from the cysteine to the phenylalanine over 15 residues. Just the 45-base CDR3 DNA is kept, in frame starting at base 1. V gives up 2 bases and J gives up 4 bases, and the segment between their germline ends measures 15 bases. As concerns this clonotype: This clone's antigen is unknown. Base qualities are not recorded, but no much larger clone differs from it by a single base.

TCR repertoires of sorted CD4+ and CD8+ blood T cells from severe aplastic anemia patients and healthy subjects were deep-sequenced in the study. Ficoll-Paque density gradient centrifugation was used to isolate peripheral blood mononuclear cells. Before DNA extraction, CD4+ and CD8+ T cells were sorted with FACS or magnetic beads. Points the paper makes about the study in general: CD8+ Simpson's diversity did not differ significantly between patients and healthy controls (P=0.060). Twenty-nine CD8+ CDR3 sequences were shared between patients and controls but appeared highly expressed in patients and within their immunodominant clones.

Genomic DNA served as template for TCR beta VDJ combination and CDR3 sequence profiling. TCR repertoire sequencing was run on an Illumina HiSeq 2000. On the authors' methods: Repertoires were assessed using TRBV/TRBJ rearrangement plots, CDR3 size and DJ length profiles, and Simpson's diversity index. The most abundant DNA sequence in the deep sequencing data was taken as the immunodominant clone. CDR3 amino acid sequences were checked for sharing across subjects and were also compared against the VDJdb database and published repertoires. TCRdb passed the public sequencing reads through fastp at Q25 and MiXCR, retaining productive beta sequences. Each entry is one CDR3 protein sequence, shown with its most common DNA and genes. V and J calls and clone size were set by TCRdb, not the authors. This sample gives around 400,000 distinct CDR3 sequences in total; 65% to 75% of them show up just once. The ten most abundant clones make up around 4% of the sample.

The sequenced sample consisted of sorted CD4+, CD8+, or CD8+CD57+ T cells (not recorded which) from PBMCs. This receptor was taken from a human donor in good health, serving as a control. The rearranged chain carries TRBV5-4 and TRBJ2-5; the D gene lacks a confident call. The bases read TGTGCCAGCAGCTTCTTCGCTTGGGGTCTAGAGACCCAGTACTTC. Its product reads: CASSFFAWGLETQYF.